These T cell receptor beta chains were read from a single sample in a study of shared clonotypes between healthy human individuals. Sequencing was performed with immunoSEQ multiplex PCR; in TCRdb, only in-frame clones are kept and a portion is missing. The sample consists of about 2.4 million clones, over 85% of them appearing once. The specimen was naive CD4+ T cells from PBMCs. The receptors originated from a man aged 18 to 30 in good health. Some clones in this sample may be carry-over from other donors' samples. CDR3s include the opening cysteine and the closing phenylalanine or tryptophan. D genes are given only for firm matches. A row's size may be missing; if present it is once, few, many or a size class.

CDR3 DNA: TGTGCCAGCAGCTTGGGAGGGTCGGCGAATTCACCCCTCCACTTT
CDR3 protein: CASSLGGSANSPLHF
clone size: NA
V gene: TRBV7-2
D gene: NA
J gene: TRBJ1-6

CDR3 DNA: TGTGCCAGCAGCACGACCCGGGGGAACACCATATATTTT
CDR3 protein: CASSTTRGNTIYF
clone size: NA
V gene: TRBV7-2
D gene: NA
J gene: TRBJ1-3

CDR3 DNA: TGTGCCGGGCTTTTGGAGCAGTACTTC
CDR3 protein: CAGLLEQYF
clone size: NA
V gene: TRBV5-4
D gene: NA
J gene: TRBJ2-7

CDR3 DNA: TGTGCCAGCAGCGTAGAGAAGGGGGAGACCCAGTACTTC
CDR3 protein: CASSVEKGETQYF
clone size: NA
V gene: TRBV9
D gene: NA
J gene: TRBJ2-5

CDR3 DNA: TGTGCCAGCAGTTACCAGCTTATGAACACTGAAGCTTTCTTT
CDR3 protein: CASSYQLMNTEAFF
clone size: NA
V gene: TRBV6-6
D gene: NA
J gene: TRBJ1-1

CDR3 DNA: TGTGCCAGCAGCTGGCGACGGGCCGGGGAGCTGTTTTTT
CDR3 protein: CASSWRRAGELFF
clone size: NA
V gene: TRBV5-6
D gene: NA
J gene: TRBJ2-2

CDR3 DNA: TGTGCCAGCAGTTTAGAGTCGTACCGAGCCAAAAACATTCAGTACTTC
CDR3 protein: CASSLESYRAKNIQYF
clone size: NA
V gene: TRBV28
D gene: NA
J gene: TRBJ2-4

CDR3 DNA: TGTGCCAGCAGCTTGGGGACAGGGGATTCTCAGCCCCAGCATTTT
CDR3 protein: CASSLGTGDSQPQHF
clone size: NA
V gene: TRBV5-5
D gene: TRBD1
J gene: TRBJ1-5

CDR3 DNA: TGTGCCAGCAGTTTTCAGGGGGCGGCAACTAATGAAAAACTGTTTTTT
CDR3 protein: CASSFQGAATNEKLFF
clone size: NA
V gene: TRBV28
D gene: TRBD1
J gene: TRBJ1-4

CDR3 DNA: TGCGCCAGCAGCCAAGATCTGGGACTAGCGGGAGATTGGGAGCAGTTCTTC
CDR3 protein: CASSQDLGLAGDWEQFF
clone size: once
V gene: TRBV4-3
D gene: TRBD2
J gene: TRBJ2-1

CDR3 DNA: TGTGCCAGCAGTTACTTGGGACAGCCAAATCAGCCCCAGCATTTT
CDR3 protein: CASSYLGQPNQPQHF
clone size: NA
V gene: TRBV6-6
D gene: TRBD1
J gene: TRBJ1-5

CDR3 DNA: TGCGCCAGCAGCTTGCAAGCGTCCCACTATGGCTACACCTTC
CDR3 protein: CASSLQASHYGYTF
clone size: NA
V gene: TRBV5-1
D gene: NA
J gene: TRBJ1-2

CDR3 DNA: TGTGCCATTGGAATTTCTGGGGCCAACGTCCTGACTTTC
CDR3 protein: CAIGISGANVLTF
clone size: NA
V gene: TRBV6-1
D gene: NA
J gene: TRBJ2-6

CDR3 DNA: TGCGCCAGCAGCCAAGTACAGGGACCTAATCTTCAGACCCAGTACTTC
CDR3 protein: CASSQVQGPNLQTQYF
clone size: NA
V gene: TRBV4-1
D gene: NA
J gene: TRBJ2-5

CDR3 DNA: TGTGCCAGCAGCCCGGGAGGGGCGGGTGAAAACATTCAGTACTTC
CDR3 protein: CASSPGGAGENIQYF
clone size: NA
V gene: TRBV5-4
D gene: TRBD2
J gene: TRBJ2-4

CDR3 DNA: TGTGCCAGCAGCCTCGGGACCAAAGATACGCAGTATTTT
CDR3 protein: CASSLGTKDTQYF
clone size: NA
V gene: TRBV11-3
D gene: NA
J gene: TRBJ2-3

CDR3 DNA: TGTGCCATCAGTGAGTCGACGGGGCCCACGAGCTATGGCTACACCTTC
CDR3 protein: CAISESTGPTSYGYTF
clone size: NA
V gene: TRBV10-3
D gene: NA
J gene: TRBJ1-2

CDR3 DNA: TGTGCCAGCAGTTACCAGGGGACGCGCGGGGCCAACGTCCTGACTTTC
CDR3 protein: CASSYQGTRGANVLTF
clone size: NA
V gene: TRBV6-5
D gene: NA
J gene: TRBJ2-6

CDR3 DNA: TGTGCCAGCAGTATTACTAGCACAGATACGCAGTATTTT
CDR3 protein: CASSITSTDTQYF
clone size: NA
V gene: TRBV6-6
D gene: NA
J gene: TRBJ2-3

CDR3 DNA: TGTGCCAGCAGTTTATCCGGACAGCAGAGGGGCGAGCAGTACTTC
CDR3 protein: CASSLSGQQRGEQYF
clone size: NA
V gene: TRBV28
D gene: NA
J gene: TRBJ2-7

CDR3 DNA: TGCAGCGTTGGCCGGGGACAGGTCCCGGTGGGTGAGCAGTACTTC
CDR3 protein: CSVGRGQVPVGEQYF
clone size: NA
V gene: TRBV29-1
D gene: TRBD1
J gene: TRBJ2-7

CDR3 DNA: TGTGCCAGCAGTTTAAGCGGACTAGCGGAGAACACCGGGGAGCTGTTTTTT
CDR3 protein: CASSLSGLAENTGELFF
clone size: NA
V gene: TRBV28
D gene: TRBD2
J gene: TRBJ2-2

CDR3 DNA: TGTGCCAGCAGTCCCCCTCAGTACTTC
CDR3 protein: CASSPPQYF
clone size: NA
V gene: TRBV28
D gene: NA
J gene: TRBJ2-5

CDR3 DNA: TGTGCCAGCAGTGGACAAATTTTCAGCAACACCATATATTTT
CDR3 protein: CASSGQIFSNTIYF
clone size: NA
V gene: TRBV28
D gene: NA
J gene: TRBJ1-3

CDR3 DNA: TGCAGTGCTAGAGATCTAATATCACAGTACTTC
CDR3 protein: CSARDLISQYF
clone size: NA
V gene: TRBV20-1
D gene: NA
J gene: TRBJ2-7

CDR3 DNA: TGTGCCAGCAGTGAAGCGCGGCCAGGGGTGCGACAGCCCCAGCATTTT
CDR3 protein: CASSEARPGVRQPQHF
clone size: NA
V gene: TRBV6-1
D gene: NA
J gene: TRBJ1-5

CDR3 DNA: TGTGCCAGCAGCTTAGAAGGACAGGCCTACGAGCAGTACTTC
CDR3 protein: CASSLEGQAYEQYF
clone size: NA
V gene: TRBV7-7
D gene: TRBD1
J gene: TRBJ2-7

CDR3 DNA: TGTGCCAGCAGCCGACTTGATGTATGGGGCACTAGCACAGATACGCAGTATTTT
CDR3 protein: CASSRLDVWGTSTDTQYF
clone size: NA
V gene: TRBV28
D gene: NA
J gene: TRBJ2-3

CDR3 DNA: TGTGCCAGCAGGGGGGGATTAAACTATGGCTACACCTTC
CDR3 protein: CASRGGLNYGYTF
clone size: NA
V gene: TRBV6-1
D gene: NA
J gene: TRBJ1-2

CDR3 DNA: TGTGCCAGCAGCTCTTACAGGGACCGGGCTGAAGCTTTCTTT
CDR3 protein: CASSSYRDRAEAFF
clone size: NA
V gene: TRBV5-5
D gene: NA
J gene: TRBJ1-1

CDR3 DNA: TGTGCCAGCAGCATAGGGACAGCAGCCTACGAGCAGTACTTC
CDR3 protein: CASSIGTAAYEQYF
clone size: NA
V gene: TRBV7-2
D gene: TRBD1
J gene: TRBJ2-7

CDR3 DNA: TGTGCCAGCAGCTTTGGAGATTTCTATTATGGCTACACCTTC
CDR3 protein: CASSFGDFYYGYTF
clone size: NA
V gene: TRBV7-8
D gene: NA
J gene: TRBJ1-2

CDR3 DNA: TGTGCCAGTTGCCCGAGCCGGAACACCGGGGAGCTGTTTTTT
CDR3 protein: CASCPSRNTGELFF
clone size: once
V gene: TRBV27
D gene: NA
J gene: TRBJ2-2

CDR3 DNA: TGTGCCAGCAGCTTGGGGCGGGAGTCGGTTAATGAGCAGTTCTTC
CDR3 protein: CASSLGRESVNEQFF
clone size: NA
V gene: TRBV5-4
D gene: TRBD2
J gene: TRBJ2-1

CDR3 DNA: TGTTTAACCCGGAAGACAGATACGCAGTATTTT
CDR3 protein: CLTRKTDTQYF
clone size: NA
V gene: TRBV2
D gene: NA
J gene: TRBJ2-3

CDR3 DNA: TGCGCCAGCAGCTTGGACAGCACCGGGGAGCTGTTTTTT
CDR3 protein: CASSLDSTGELFF
clone size: NA
V gene: TRBV5-1
D gene: NA
J gene: TRBJ2-2

CDR3 DNA: TGTGCCAGCAGCTATCCGGGACTAGTGACAGATACGCAGTATTTT
CDR3 protein: CASSYPGLVTDTQYF
clone size: NA
V gene: TRBV5-4
D gene: TRBD2
J gene: TRBJ2-3

CDR3 DNA: TGTGCCAGCAGCTTAATGCCCCCTATCCCGACCCAGTACTTC
CDR3 protein: CASSLMPPIPTQYF
clone size: NA
V gene: TRBV11-2
D gene: NA
J gene: TRBJ2-5

CDR3 DNA: TGTGCCAGCAGCCTCAGACAGGGGTACTCTGGGGCCAACGTCCTGACTTTC
CDR3 protein: CASSLRQGYSGANVLTF
clone size: NA
V gene: TRBV9
D gene: TRBD1
J gene: TRBJ2-6

CDR3 DNA: TGTGCCATCAGTGAGGGGGGGGGAAGGCAGCCCCAGCATTTT
CDR3 protein: CAISEGGGRQPQHF
clone size: NA
V gene: TRBV10-3
D gene: NA
J gene: TRBJ1-5

CDR3 DNA: TGCGCCAGCAGCCAAGGCCCCCGGGTGGGAGATACGCAGTATTTT
CDR3 protein: CASSQGPRVGDTQYF
clone size: NA
V gene: TRBV4-3
D gene: NA
J gene: TRBJ2-3

CDR3 DNA: TGTGCCAGCAGTGAATTCGGGGACGGCTACACCTTC
CDR3 protein: CASSEFGDGYTF
clone size: few
V gene: TRBV25-1
D gene: NA
J gene: TRBJ1-2

CDR3 DNA: TGTGCCAGCAAACTTCAGGGGGCAAGGGAGCTGTTTTTT
CDR3 protein: CASKLQGARELFF
clone size: NA
V gene: TRBV6-5
D gene: TRBD1
J gene: TRBJ2-2

CDR3 DNA: TGTGCCAGCAGCGGAAGGTGGAACACTGAAGCTTTCTTT
CDR3 protein: CASSGRWNTEAFF
clone size: few
V gene: TRBV5-6
D gene: NA
J gene: TRBJ1-1

CDR3 DNA: TGTGCCATCAGTGGAGGGACGGGTATAACGGGAGCTTTCTTT
CDR3 protein: CAISGGTGITGAFF
clone size: few
V gene: TRBV10-3
D gene: NA
J gene: TRBJ1-1

CDR3 DNA: TGTGCCAGCAGCTTGGCTACACGCCGCAACACCGGGGAGCTGTTTTTT
CDR3 protein: CASSLATRRNTGELFF
clone size: NA
V gene: TRBV5-4
D gene: NA
J gene: TRBJ2-2

CDR3 DNA: TGCGCCAGCAGGCAAGGGAAAGACAGTTCCTACAATGAGCAGTTCTTC
CDR3 protein: CASRQGKDSSYNEQFF
clone size: NA
V gene: TRBV4-1
D gene: NA
J gene: TRBJ2-1

CDR3 DNA: TGTGCCAGCAGCTTACTCCGCTCCGGGGCCAACGTCCTGACTTTC
CDR3 protein: CASSLLRSGANVLTF
clone size: NA
V gene: TRBV7-2
D gene: NA
J gene: TRBJ2-6